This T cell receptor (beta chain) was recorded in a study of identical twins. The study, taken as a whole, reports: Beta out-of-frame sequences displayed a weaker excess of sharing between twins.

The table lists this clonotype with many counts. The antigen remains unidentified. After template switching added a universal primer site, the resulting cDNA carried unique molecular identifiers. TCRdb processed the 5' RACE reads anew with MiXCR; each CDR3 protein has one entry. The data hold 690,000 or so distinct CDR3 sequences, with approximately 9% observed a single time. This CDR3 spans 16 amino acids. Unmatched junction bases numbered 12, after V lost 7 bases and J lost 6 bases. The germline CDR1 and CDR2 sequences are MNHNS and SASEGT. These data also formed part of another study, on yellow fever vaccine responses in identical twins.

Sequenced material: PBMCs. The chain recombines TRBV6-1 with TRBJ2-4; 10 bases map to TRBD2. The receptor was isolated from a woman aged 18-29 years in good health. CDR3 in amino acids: CASTKGTSAGTNIQYF. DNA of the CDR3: TGTGCCAGCACCAAAGGGACTAGCGCGGGGACAAACATTCAGTACTTC.